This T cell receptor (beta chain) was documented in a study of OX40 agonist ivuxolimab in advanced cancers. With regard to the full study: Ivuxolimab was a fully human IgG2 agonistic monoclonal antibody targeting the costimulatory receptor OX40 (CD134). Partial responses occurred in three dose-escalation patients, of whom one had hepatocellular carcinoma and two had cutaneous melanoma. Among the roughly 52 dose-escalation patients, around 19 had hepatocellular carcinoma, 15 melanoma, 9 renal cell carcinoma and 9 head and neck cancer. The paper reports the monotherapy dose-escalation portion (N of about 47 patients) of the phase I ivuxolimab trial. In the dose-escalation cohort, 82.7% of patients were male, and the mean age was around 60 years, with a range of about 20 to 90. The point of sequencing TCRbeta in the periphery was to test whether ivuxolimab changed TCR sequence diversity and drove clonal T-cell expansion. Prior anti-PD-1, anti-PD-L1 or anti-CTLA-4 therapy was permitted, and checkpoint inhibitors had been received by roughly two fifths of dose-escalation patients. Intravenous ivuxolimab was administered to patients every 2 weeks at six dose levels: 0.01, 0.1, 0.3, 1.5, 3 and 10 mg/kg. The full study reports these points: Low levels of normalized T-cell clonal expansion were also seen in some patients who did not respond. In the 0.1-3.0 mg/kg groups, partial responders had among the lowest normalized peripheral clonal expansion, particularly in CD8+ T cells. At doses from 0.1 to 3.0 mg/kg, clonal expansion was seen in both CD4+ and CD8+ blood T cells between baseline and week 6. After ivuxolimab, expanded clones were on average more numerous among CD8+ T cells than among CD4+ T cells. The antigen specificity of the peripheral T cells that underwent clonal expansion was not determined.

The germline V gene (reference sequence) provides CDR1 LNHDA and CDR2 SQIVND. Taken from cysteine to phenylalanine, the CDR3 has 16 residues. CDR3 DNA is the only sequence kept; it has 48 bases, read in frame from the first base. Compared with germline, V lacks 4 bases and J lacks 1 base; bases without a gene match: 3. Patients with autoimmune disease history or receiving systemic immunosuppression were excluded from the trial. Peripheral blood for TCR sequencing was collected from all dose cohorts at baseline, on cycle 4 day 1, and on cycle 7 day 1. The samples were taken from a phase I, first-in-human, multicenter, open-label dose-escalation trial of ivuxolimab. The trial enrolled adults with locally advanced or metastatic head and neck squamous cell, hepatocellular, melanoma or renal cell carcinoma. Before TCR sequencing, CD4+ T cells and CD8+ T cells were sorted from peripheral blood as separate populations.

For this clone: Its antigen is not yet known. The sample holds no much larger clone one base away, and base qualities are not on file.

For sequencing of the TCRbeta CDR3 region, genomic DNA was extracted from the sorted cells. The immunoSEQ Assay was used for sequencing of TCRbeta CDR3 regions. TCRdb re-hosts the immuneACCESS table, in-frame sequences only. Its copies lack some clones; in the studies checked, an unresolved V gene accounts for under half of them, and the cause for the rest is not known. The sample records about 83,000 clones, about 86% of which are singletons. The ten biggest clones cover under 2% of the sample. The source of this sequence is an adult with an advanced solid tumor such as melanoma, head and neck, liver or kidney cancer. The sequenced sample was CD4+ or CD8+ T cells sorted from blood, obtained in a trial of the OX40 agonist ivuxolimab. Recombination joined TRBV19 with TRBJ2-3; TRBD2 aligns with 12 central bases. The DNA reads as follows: TGTGCCAGTAGTAAGCGACTAGCGGGAGGCACAGATACGCAGTATTTT. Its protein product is CASSKRLAGGTDTQYF.